Each of the 25 T cell receptor beta chains below was sequenced from the same sample in a study of T cells in narcolepsy. Data came from immunoSEQ multiplex PCR; TCRdb stores just in-frame clones and leaves some out. The data hold fewer than 35,000 clones, with around 86% observed a single time. What was sequenced was CD45RA- memory CD4+ T cells from PBMCs. These receptors all come from a human donor with narcolepsy.

The genes are TRBV9 and TRBJ2-7, with D possibly being TRBD2 (6 bases). The CDR3 spans 17 residues. The V gene lost 4 bases and the J gene lost 7 bases, with 27 bases spanning the gap. Germline V gene data show CDR1 as SGDLS and CDR2 as YYNGEE. In nucleotides, the CDR3 is TGTGCCAGCAGCTTCCGAGGAGCGGGCGGCGCAATGGGGGAGCAGTACTTC. This codes for CASSFRGAGGAMGEQYF.

The chain has TRBV14 and TRBJ2-7; 8 bases map to TRBD2. Germline CDR1 reads SGHDN; CDR2 reads FVKESK. V dropped 4 bases and J dropped 1; count of bases not matched to a gene: 12. The CDR3 length is 17 residues. CDR3 nucleotides: TGTGCCAGCAGCCCACTATCCGGCGGGGGGAAATCCTACGAGCAGTACTTC. Amino acid sequence: CASSPLSGGGKSYEQYF.

The V gene is TRBV5-5, the J gene TRBJ1-2; the D gene is possibly TRBD1 (6 bases). This CDR3 spans 13 amino acids. V dropped 4 bases and J dropped 6 bases, with 13 bases sitting between them. CDR1 is SGHKS and CDR2 is YYEKEE in the germline V gene (reference sequence). For the CDR3, the DNA is TGTGCCAGCAGCAGAGGGGGATTAAATGGCTACACCTTC. Protein product: CASSRGGLNGYTF.

The rearrangement joins TRBV19 to TRBJ1-1; TRBD1 aligns across 7 bases. The V and J ends lost 6 bases and 3 bases, in that order; junction bases with no gene match: 7. The CDR3 has 14 residues. CDR1 is LNHDA and CDR2 is SQIVND in the germline V gene (reference sequence). The CDR3 here is CASSEGGQYTEAFF. In DNA, the CDR3 is TGTGCCAGTAGCGAAGGGGGACAGTACACTGAAGCTTTCTTT.

V is TRBV6-4 and J is TRBJ1-6; D unclear. CDR3 length equals 13 residues. CDR1 is MRHNA and CDR2 is SNTAGT in the germline V gene. The V end was cut by 7 bases, the J end by 5 bases, with 9 bases between. Written as DNA, the CDR3 is TGTGCCAGCAAGGGAACTGATAATTCACCCCTCCACTTT. Protein product: CASKGTDNSPLHF.

The chain carries TRBV5-5 and TRBJ2-5; maybe TRBD2 (6 bases). V lost 0 bases and J lost 5, with 11 bases in between. CDR1 is SGHKS and CDR2 is YYEKEE in the germline V gene (reference sequence). The CDR3 loop spans 14 amino acids. In DNA form, the CDR3 reads TGTGCCAGCAGCTTGGGGAGGGATGGCGAGACCCAGTACTTC. Its translation: CASSLGRDGETQYF. Drawing the rest from reference TRBV5-5 and TRBJ2-5, the complete variable domain is DAGVTQSPTHLIKTRGQQVTLRCSPISGHKSVSWYQQVLGQGPQFIFQYYEKEERGRGNFPDRFSARQFPNYSSELNVNALLLGDSALYLCASSLGRDGETQYFGPGTRLLVL.

The V gene is TRBV5-1, the J gene TRBJ2-3; 8 bases map to TRBD1. This CDR3 is 17 amino acids long. In germline, CDR1 is SGHRS, CDR2 YFSETQ. The V and J ends lost 4 bases and 1 base, in that order; junction bases with no gene match: 11. CDR3 loop: CASSLSYRGVGTDTQYF. Written as DNA, the CDR3 is TGCGCCAGCAGCCTCTCGTACAGGGGGGTCGGCACAGATACGCAGTATTTT.

The chain links TRBV7-2 to TRBJ1-1, with a weak D call TRBD1 (5 bases). Germline values: CDR1 SGHTA, CDR2 FQGNSA. V was cut by 6 bases and J by 12 bases, with 26 bases left in between. CDR3 length: 15 amino acids. CDR3 protein: CASSSNHLTGASTFF. In nucleotides, the CDR3 is TGTGCCAGCAGTTCCAATCATCTGACCGGGGCCTCGACTTTCTTT. The whole variable domain, filled in from reference TRBV7-2 and TRBJ1-1, reads GAGVSQSPSNKVTEKGKDVELRCDPISGHTALYWYRQSLGQGLEFLIYFQGNSAPDKSGLPSDRFSAERTGGSVSTLTIQRTQQEDSAVYLCASSSNHLTGASTFFGQGTRLTVV.

This chain connects TRBV5-4 to TRBJ2-5, with 10 bases lining up with TRBD1. The J call is doubtful: the DNA matches TRBJ2-7 better. CDR1 is SGHNT and CDR2 is YYREEE in the germline V gene (reference sequence). This CDR3 comprises 14 residues. The CDR3 is CASSSGQGQYEQYF. CDR3 sequence (DNA): TGTGCCAGCAGCTCGGGACAGGGGCAATACGAGCAGTACTTC.

The gene calls are TRBV9 and TRBJ2-1; possibly TRBD2 for D (5 bases). The length of the CDR3 is 17 residues. The germline CDR1 and CDR2 sequences are SGDLS and YYNGEE. Trimming stripped 0 bases from V and 0 bases from J, with 13 bases between. Written as DNA, the CDR3 is TGTGCCAGCAGCGTAGCTTTCGGGGTAAGCTCCTACAATGAGCAGTTCTTC. It specifies CASSVAFGVSSYNEQFF.

This chain joins TRBV7-9 and TRBJ1-2; D unclear. The CDR3 totals 13 residues. Germline CDR1 reads SEHNR; CDR2 reads FQNEAQ (reference sequence). With 6 bases removed from V and 12 bases from J, the gap between germline ends came to 20 bases. The CDR3 sequence is CASSSGTETADTF. The CDR3 DNA follows: TGTGCCAGCAGTTCGGGAACAGAGACGGCGGACACCTTC.

This clone was seen once. The chain has TRBV7-9 and TRBJ2-3; D is unresolved. The germline CDR1 and CDR2 sequences are SEHNR and FQNEAQ (reference sequence). The germline V and J ends were trimmed by 1 base and 3 bases, with 11 bases remaining between them. CDR3 length equals 15 residues. This chain's CDR3 is CASSLGVGSTDTQYF. DNA for the CDR3: TGTGCCAGCAGCTTAGGAGTAGGCTCTACAGATACGCAGTATTTT.

The chain has TRBV10-3 and TRBJ2-1; 7 bases map to TRBD2. Trimming took 3 bases from V and 7 from J; bases not matched to a gene: 15. CDR1 is ENHRY, CDR2 SYGVKD, per germline. This CDR3 spans 17 amino acids. The CDR3 DNA reads TGTGCCATCAGTGACGCTCAACAACTAGCGCTTGGGAATGAGCAGTTCTTC. Residues: CAISDAQQLALGNEQFF.

V gene TRBV6-1 combines with J gene TRBJ2-7; 7 bases agree with TRBD1. Germline V gene sequence: CDR1 MNHNS, CDR2 SASEGT. V was clipped by 5 bases and J by 7 bases; unmatched bases: 2. The CDR3 extends over 11 amino acids. The CDR3 loop is CASSRQGEQYF. The CDR3 bases are TGTGCCAGCAGTCGACAGGGAGAGCAGTACTTC.

The genes are TRBV6-1 and TRBJ2-5; D might be TRBD1 or TRBD2, each matching 5 bases. Germline CDR1 is MNHNS and CDR2 is SASEGT. Trimming pared 6 bases from V and 2 bases from J, leaving 10 bases between. The CDR3 extends over 13 amino acids. CDR3 residues: CASSRDLQETQYF. In nucleotides, the CDR3 is TGTGCCAGCAGCCGGGACCTTCAAGAGACCCAGTACTTC.

The table lists this clone with a few counts. V usage is TRBV5-1 and J usage is TRBJ1-1, with a tentative D call TRBD1 (5 bases). The CDR3 covers 14 residues. Germline V lookup: CDR1 SGHRS, CDR2 YFSETQ. V was trimmed by 2 bases and J by 3 bases, leaving 11 bases between them. The CDR3 is CASSLQSRDTEAFF. DNA for the CDR3: TGCGCCAGCAGCTTACAATCCAGGGACACTGAAGCTTTCTTT.

The chain recombines TRBV7-3 with TRBJ2-1; TRBD2 matches at 8 bases. V lost 2 bases and J lost 5; bases outside the gene matches: 5. Looked up from germline, CDR1 is SGHTA and CDR2 is FQGTGA. The CDR3 totals 15 residues. CDR3 in amino acids: CASSLARGVHNEQFF. The CDR3 DNA follows: TGTGCCAGCAGCTTAGCGCGGGGGGTCCACAATGAGCAGTTCTTC.

The V call is TRBV6-1, the J call TRBJ2-2, with unresolved D. CDR1 is MNHNS and CDR2 is SASEGT in the germline V gene. V lost 6 bases and J 2 bases, leaving 7 bases between the germline ends. This CDR3 region has 13 residues. The CDR3 nucleotides read TGTGCCAGCAGGCTGGTTAACACCGGGGAGCTGTTTTTT. The encoded protein is CASRLVNTGELFF.

V gene TRBV10-3 combines with J gene TRBJ2-7; no clear D gene. Germline values: CDR1 ENHRY, CDR2 SYGVKD. Trimming stripped 0 bases from V and 2 bases from J, with 8 bases between. This CDR3 region has 14 residues. CDR3 protein: CAISESPDAYEQYF. CDR3 DNA sequence: TGTGCCATCAGTGAGTCGCCAGACGCCTACGAGCAGTACTTC.

This clone was found once. V usage is TRBV7-9 and J usage is TRBJ2-3, with D possibly being TRBD2 (7 bases). Germline assignment: CDR1 SEHNR and CDR2 FQNEAQ (reference sequence). CDR3 length equals 14 residues. V lost 4 bases and J lost 2, with 10 bases in between. The CDR3 spells CASSSGGPTDTQYF. The CDR3 region has the DNA TGTGCCAGCAGCTCCGGGGGGCCCACAGATACGCAGTATTTT.

The chain joins TRBV19 to TRBJ1-6; possibly TRBD1 for D (5 bases). The V gene's germline CDR1 is LNHDA and CDR2 SQIVND (reference sequence). CDR3 length: 13 amino acids. V lost 2 bases and J lost 10, with 9 bases in between. For the CDR3, the DNA is TGTGCCAGTAGTATATCAGGGCGCTCACCCCTCCACTTT. This codes for CASSISGRSPLHF.

The J gene is TRBJ1-2, the V gene TRBV6-5; D unclear. The V gene lost 5 bases and the J gene lost 2 bases, with 12 bases spanning the gap. Germline CDR1 reads MNHEY; CDR2 reads SVGAGI. The CDR3 covers 14 residues. The CDR3 coding sequence is TGTGCCAGCAGTGAAGGCAGATCCAACTATGGCTACACCTTC. Its protein product is CASSEGRSNYGYTF.

The chain recombines TRBV2 with TRBJ2-7; TRBD1 matches 7 bases. This CDR3 region has 14 residues. In germline, CDR1 is SNHLY, CDR2 FYNNEI. The ends lost 5 bases at V and 0 bases at J; junction bases unmatched: 4. The CDR3 loop reads CASSTDRASYEQYF. The CDR3 nucleotides are TGTGCCAGCAGTACCGACAGGGCCTCCTACGAGCAGTACTTC.

The chain couples TRBV18 to TRBJ1-1; D is undetermined. The germline V and J ends were trimmed by 6 bases and 2 bases, with 16 bases remaining between them. The CDR3 is made up of 15 amino acids. The germline V gene has CDR1 KGHSH and CDR2 LQKENI. The chain's CDR3 is CASSLRFNINTEAFF. For the CDR3, the DNA is TGTGCCAGCTCCCTACGGTTTAACATTAACACTGAAGCTTTCTTT.

The chain carries TRBV7-2 and TRBJ2-2; the match to TRBD2 covers 10 bases. The V gene's germline CDR1 is SGHTA and CDR2 FQGNSA. The CDR3 sequence is 15 residues long. With 2 bases clipped from V and 7 bases from J, the junction kept 4 bases outside the gene matches. The CDR3: CASSLLAGVVGELFF. The CDR3 DNA reads as TGTGCCAGCAGCTTACTAGCGGGGGTTGTCGGGGAGCTGTTTTTT.